Below, 24 T cell receptor beta chains from the same sample are listed, as sequenced in a study of blood T cell repertoires in COVID-19. Repertoires were generated with immunoSEQ multiplex PCR, while TCRdb's copy carries only in-frame clones and drops some. There are about 89,000 clones in the sample; around 93% occur only once, and 2% to 2.5% lies in the top ten. The specimen sequenced was peripheral blood. The receptors stem from a human donor with active COVID-19. The donor label of this sample is uncertain.

This rearrangement joins TRBV11-1 to TRBJ1-3; weak D call: TRBD1 (5 bases). The CDR3 covers 14 residues. The germline V gene encodes CDR1 SGHAT and CDR2 FQDESV (reference sequence). The germline V and J ends were trimmed by 4 bases and 0 bases, with 7 bases remaining between them. The CDR3 DNA is TGTGCCAGCAGCTGGGGACTCTCTGGAAACACCATATATTTT. It codes for CASSWGLSGNTIYF. The full variable domain, rest sourced from reference TRBV11-1 and TRBJ1-3, is EAEVAQSPRYKITEKSQAVAFWCDPISGHATLYWYRQILGQGPELLVQFQDESVVDDSQLPKDRFSAERLKGVDSTLKIQPAELGDSAMYLCASSWGLSGNTIYFGEGSWLTVV.

V gene TRBV13 combines with J gene TRBJ2-7; 12 bases agree with TRBD1. With 1 base clipped from V and 6 bases from J, the junction kept 7 bases outside the gene matches. The germline CDR1 and CDR2 sequences are PRHDT and FYEKMQ (reference sequence). This CDR3 region has 16 residues. The CDR3 coding sequence is TGTGCCAGCAGCTTAGCCTTGGGACAGGGGGCGGGCGAGCAGTACTTC. This encodes CASSLALGQGAGEQYF.

The chain is built from TRBV2 and TRBJ1-3; unclear D gene. The CDR3 has 15 amino acids. V lost 3 bases and J 2 bases, leaving 11 bases between the germline ends. Germline values: CDR1 SNHLY, CDR2 FYNNEI. The CDR3 nucleotides are TGTGCCAGCAGTGAGAATCGTCAGGCTGGAAACACCATATATTTT. Protein product: CASSENRQAGNTIYF.

The chain recombines TRBV18 with TRBJ2-1; TRBD2 agrees at 10 bases. This CDR3 contains 16 residues. Trimming at V came to 6 bases and at J to 10 bases, leaving 15 bases not matched to a gene. The germline gives CDR1 KGHSH, CDR2 LQKENI. The CDR3 DNA follows: TGTGCCAGCTCCCCTATAGCGGGGGGAGGGTTCGGAGAGCAGTTCTTC. Translation: CASSPIAGGGFGEQFF.

The chain couples TRBV5-1 to TRBJ2-3; TRBD2 matches at 9 bases. With 5 bases clipped from V and 0 bases from J, the junction kept 4 bases outside the gene matches. The CDR3 consists of 15 residues. Germline CDR1 reads SGHRS; CDR2 reads YFSETQ. The CDR3 DNA is TGCGCCAGCAGAACCAGCGGGGGGAGCACAGATACGCAGTATTTT. Translated: CASRTSGGSTDTQYF. The variable domain in full, completed from reference TRBV5-1 and TRBJ2-3, reads KAGVTQTPRYLIKTRGQQVTLSCSPISGHRSVSWYQQTPGQGLQFLFEYFSETQRNKGNFPGRFSGRQFSNSRSEMNVSTLELGDSALYLCASRTSGGSTDTQYFGPGTRLTVL.

The DNA of the CDR3 is TGTGCCAGCAGCTTGGGTCTAGCGGGGGGGAGGAATGAGCAGTTCTTC. Amino acids: CASSLGLAGGRNEQFF. The rearrangement joins TRBV5-4 to TRBJ2-1; 12 positions agree with TRBD2. The CDR3 has 16 amino acids. The germline gives CDR1 SGHNT, CDR2 YYREEE (reference sequence). Losses at the gene ends were 0 bases for V and 7 bases for J; bases not matched to a gene: 5.

The chain is built from TRBV4-2 and TRBJ2-2; 10 bases line up with TRBD1. Germline V CDR1 and CDR2: LGHNA, YNFKEQ. The CDR3 consists of 16 residues. V gave up 3 bases and J gave up 6 bases; unmatched junction bases: 7. Here the CDR3 DNA reads TGTGCCAGCAGCCAGGAGACAGGGGGCATGGCCGGGGAGCTGTTTTTT. This translates into CASSQETGGMAGELFF.

V and J are TRBV24-1 and TRBJ1-1; a weak D match, TRBD1 (5 bases). The CDR3 is 13 amino acids. Between the trimmed V and J ends, which lost 3 bases and 1 base, there was a span of 5 bases. Germline V gives CDR1 KGHDR, CDR2 SFDVKD. The DNA of the CDR3 is TGTGCCACCAGTGATGGGGCGAACACTGAAGCTTTCTTT. Protein sequence: CATSDGANTEAFF.

This chain connects TRBV7-3 to TRBJ2-2, with TRBD1 matching 11 bases. In germline, CDR1 is SGHTA, CDR2 FQGTGA. V trimming: 5 bases; J trimming: 7 bases; junction bases outside the gene matches: 9. CDR3 length: 16 residues. The CDR3 DNA reads TGTGCCAGCAGCCCATCCCCGGGACAGGGGGACGGGGAGCTGTTTTTT. Translating it yields CASSPSPGQGDGELFF.

This chain uses TRBV5-4 with TRBJ2-3, with 10 nucleotides matching TRBD2. In germline, CDR1 is SGHNT, CDR2 YYREEE (reference sequence). CDR3 length: 16 residues. Germline trimming cut 4 bases from V and 5 bases from J; bases unmatched to any gene: 10. The DNA of the CDR3 is TGTGCCAGCAGCAATCTAGCGGGGGCTCGGGAAGATACGCAGTATTTT. It codes for CASSNLAGAREDTQYF.

The rearrangement joins TRBV18 to TRBJ2-1, with D possibly TRBD2 on 5 matching bases. Germline CDR1 is KGHSH and CDR2 is LQKENI. V was trimmed by 5 bases and J by 5 bases, leaving 16 bases between them. This CDR3 is 15 amino acids long. The CDR3 nucleotides read TGTGCCAGCTCAACGGACTTCCTACCGAACAATGAGCAGTTCTTC. It specifies CASSTDFLPNNEQFF.

The chain links TRBV19 to TRBJ1-5; no clear D. CDR3 length: 17 amino acids. Germline CDR1 reads LNHDA; CDR2 reads SQIVND (reference sequence). V lost 3 bases and J 1 base, leaving 16 bases between the germline ends. The CDR3 here is CASSMYQASPSNQPQHF. CDR3 coding DNA: TGTGCCAGTAGTATGTACCAGGCGTCCCCCAGCAATCAGCCCCAGCATTTT.

The chain carries TRBV28 and TRBJ1-1, with D tentatively TRBD1 (5 bases). From germline, CDR1 is MDHEN and CDR2 SYDVKM. CDR3 length equals 20 residues. Trimming removed 3 bases at V and 3 bases at J, with 29 bases between. The CDR3 region has the DNA TGTGCCAGCAGTTTCTCGCAGGGTTATTGGGGGGTCGGTGCGGACACTGAAGCTTTCTTT. Translation: CASSFSQGYWGVGADTEAFF.

In its sample, this clone was seen a few times. The chain uses TRBV5-1 and TRBJ2-7; the D gene is possibly TRBD2 (5 bases). This CDR3 spans 13 amino acids. V was cut by 4 bases and J by 2 bases, with 10 bases left in between. CDR1 and CDR2 (germline): SGHRS, YFSETQ. CDR3 region: CASSPGGPYEQYF. The CDR3 coding sequence is TGCGCCAGCAGCCCGGGCGGGCCCTACGAGCAGTACTTC.

V and J are TRBV5-4 and TRBJ2-3; the match to TRBD2 covers 16 bases. The CDR3 loop spans 20 amino acids. In germline, CDR1 is SGHNT, CDR2 YYREEE (reference sequence). Germline trimming cut 4 bases from V and 4 bases from J; bases unmatched to any gene: 15. CDR3 sequence (DNA): TGTGCCAGCAGCCTGCCGGGACTAGCGGGGGGGGTGGTTGAGTCAGATACGCAGTATTTT. Protein: CASSLPGLAGGVVESDTQYF.

The chain links TRBV11-2 to TRBJ2-3, with D perhaps matching TRBD2 (6 bases). The V and J ends lost 1 base and 13 bases respectively, with 15 bases between them. This CDR3 is built from 13 residues. Germline V lookup: CDR1 SGHAT, CDR2 FQNNGV. For the CDR3, the DNA is TGTGCCAGCAGCTTAGCCGCCGCGGGGAGGAAGTATTTT. Translating it yields CASSLAAAGRKYF. The full variable domain, rest sourced from reference TRBV11-2 and TRBJ2-3, is EAGVAQSPRYKIIEKRQSVAFWCNPISGHATLYWYQQILGQGPKLLIQFQNNGVVDDSQLPKDRFSAERLKGVDSTLKIQPAKLEDSAVYLCASSLAAAGRKYFGPGTRLTVL.

The chain recombines TRBV6-1 with TRBJ1-2, with 10 bases matching TRBD1. The CDR3 covers 14 residues. V lost 2 bases to trimming and J lost 8 bases; unmatched junction nucleotides: 5. In germline, CDR1 is MNHNS, CDR2 SASEGT. The CDR3 loop reads CASSEPGTGEGYTF. The CDR3 DNA sequence: TGTGCCAGCAGTGAACCCGGGACAGGGGAAGGCTACACCTTC.

The gene calls are TRBV28 and TRBJ1-5; D is ambiguous. Germline CDR1 MDHEN, CDR2 SYDVKM. Trimming removed 6 bases from V and 0 bases from J, with 12 bases in between. The CDR3 sequence is 15 residues long. The CDR3 DNA is TGTGCCAGCAGCTCAACAATCGATAGCAATCAGCCCCAGCATTTT. Amino acids: CASSSTIDSNQPQHF.

This chain connects TRBV6-5 to TRBJ2-1, with TRBD1 identical over 9 bases. Trimming at V came to 7 bases and at J to 0 bases, leaving 4 bases not matched to a gene. Germline CDR1 is MNHEY and CDR2 is SVGAGI. The CDR3 is 15 residues long. CDR3 sequence: CASTEDRGSYNEQFF. The CDR3 DNA sequence: TGTGCCAGCACCGAGGACAGGGGCTCCTACAATGAGCAGTTCTTC.

The chain recombines TRBV4-1 with TRBJ2-5; D remains unclear. The CDR3 is made up of 14 amino acids. V was pared by 3 bases and J by 4 bases, with 12 bases between. Germline V gene data show CDR1 as MGHRA and CDR2 as YSYEKL. For the CDR3, the DNA is TGCGCCAGCAGCCATCAGTACGGGTTAGAGACCCAGTACTTC. Translation: CASSHQYGLETQYF.

The CDR3 region has the DNA TGTGCCAGCAGCTTGTCGCGCCTCCGGACAGGGGCACGGGAGACCCAGTACTTC. This codes for CASSLSRLRTGARETQYF. The chain is built from TRBV5-4 and TRBJ2-5, with 9 bases that match TRBD1. This CDR3 is 18 amino acids long. Germline-derived CDR1 and CDR2 are SGHNT and YYREEE (reference sequence). Trimming removed 1 base from V and 5 bases from J; junction bases left unmatched: 15.

The chain links TRBV11-2 to TRBJ2-1; 8 bases fit TRBD2. CDR3 length equals 15 residues. Unmatched junction bases numbered 9, after V lost 5 bases and J lost 6 bases. Germline CDR1 and CDR2: SGHAT and FQNNGV. The DNA of the CDR3 is TGTGCCAGCAGCGCGGACGACGGGGGGGCCAATGAGCAGTTCTTC. Its translation is CASSADDGGANEQFF.

The chain has TRBV5-1 and TRBJ1-1, with 9 bases identical to TRBD1. Looked up from germline, CDR1 is SGHRS and CDR2 is YFSETQ. V was pared by 0 bases and J by 4 bases, with 4 bases of the junction left unmatched. The CDR3 covers 15 residues. DNA of the CDR3: TGCGCCAGCAGCTTGGACAGGGGGCAGGGCACTGAAGCTTTCTTT. This translates into CASSLDRGQGTEAFF.

This chain joins TRBV7-2 and TRBJ2-1; possibly TRBD1 for D (5 bases). Between the trimmed V and J ends, which lost 5 bases and 1 base, there was a span of 18 bases. CDR3 length: 17 residues. Germline V gene data show CDR1 as SGHTA and CDR2 as FQGNSA. The CDR3 loop is CASSGVRVVGSYNEQFF. The CDR3 DNA reads TGTGCCAGCAGCGGCGTCAGGGTTGTAGGGTCCTACAATGAGCAGTTCTTC.